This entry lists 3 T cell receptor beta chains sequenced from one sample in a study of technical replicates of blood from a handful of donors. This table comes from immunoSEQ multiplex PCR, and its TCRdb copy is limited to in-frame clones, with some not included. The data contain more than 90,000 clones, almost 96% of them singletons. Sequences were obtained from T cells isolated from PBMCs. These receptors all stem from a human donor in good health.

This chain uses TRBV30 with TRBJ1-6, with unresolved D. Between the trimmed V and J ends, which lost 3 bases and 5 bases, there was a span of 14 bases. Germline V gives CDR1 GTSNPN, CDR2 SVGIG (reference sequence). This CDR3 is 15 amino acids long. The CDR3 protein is CAWRSGIGNNSPLHF. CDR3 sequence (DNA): TGTGCCTGGAGATCGGGGATAGGGAATAATTCACCCCTCCACTTT.

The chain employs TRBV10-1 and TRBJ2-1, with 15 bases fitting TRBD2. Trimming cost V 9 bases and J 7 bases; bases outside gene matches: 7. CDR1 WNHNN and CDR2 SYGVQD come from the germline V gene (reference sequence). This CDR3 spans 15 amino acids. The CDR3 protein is CASGEGLAGGNEQFF. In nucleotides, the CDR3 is TGCGCCAGTGGAGAGGGACTAGCGGGAGGAAATGAGCAGTTCTTC.

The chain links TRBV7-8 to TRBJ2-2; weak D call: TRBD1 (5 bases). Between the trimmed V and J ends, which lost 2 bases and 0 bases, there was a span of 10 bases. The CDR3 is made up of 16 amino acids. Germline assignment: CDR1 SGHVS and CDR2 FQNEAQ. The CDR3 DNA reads TGTGCCAGCAGCTTATTCCGGACATCGAACACCGGGGAGCTGTTTTTT. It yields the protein CASSLFRTSNTGELFF.